Included here is one T cell receptor beta chain sequence, with context. The sample belongs to a study of T cell changes during pregnancy in multiple sclerosis. Clones were sequenced by immunoSEQ multiplex PCR, and TCRdb holds only the in-frame ones, with some missing. In the table there are roughly 40,000 clones, over 85% of which are singletons. The germline CDR1 and CDR2 sequences are SNHLY and FYNNEI. The CDR3 runs 15 residues. V was cut by 3 bases and J by 4 bases, with 15 bases left in between. The chain couples TRBV2 to TRBJ1-2; tentatively, D is TRBD1 (5 bases). The sequencing here drew on peripheral blood, taken before pregnancy. The source is a female donor with multiple sclerosis, enrolled in a pregnancy study. DNA of the CDR3: TGTGCCAGCAGTGACGGTTTGCAGGGCGGCTATGGCTACACCTTC. Translation: CASSDGLQGGYGYTF. Using reference TRBV2 and TRBJ1-2 for the parts outside the CDR3, the full variable domain is EPEVTQTPSHQVTQMGQEVILRCVPISNHLYFYWYRQILGQKVEFLVSFYNNEISEKSEIFDDQFSVERPDGSNFTLKIRSTKLEDSAMYFCASSDGLQGGYGYTFGSGTRLTVV.